The 15 T cell receptor beta chains listed next were all sequenced from one sample in a study of patients and donors after allogeneic stem cell transplantation. Each CDR3 protein gets one entry after TCRdb re-called the RT-PCR reads with MiXCR. This sample has about 160,000 distinct CDR3 sequences, with about a third found just once. Material for sequencing was blood, either unsorted or a sorted T cell fraction (not recorded which). The receptors were sampled from a human donor who was either an allogeneic HSCT recipient or a stem cell or donor lymphocyte infusion donor (not recorded which). It is not recorded whose cells these are; they may come from a transplant donor.

The chain has TRBV6-2 or TRBV6-3 and TRBJ1-2, with 7 nucleotides matching TRBD1. The germline V gene has CDR1 MNHEY and CDR2 SVGEGT. The V segment lost 2 bases and the J segment 5 bases; nucleotides outside the gene matches: 5. The CDR3 runs to 14 residues. Here the CDR3 DNA reads TGTGCCAGCAGTTACGGCCAGGGGGGATATGGCTACACCTTC. This encodes CASSYGQGGYGYTF.

The chain carries TRBV9 and TRBJ2-5, with 13 bases matching TRBD2. The V segment lost 3 bases and the J segment 1 base; nucleotides outside the gene matches: 3. Germline lookup yields CDR1 SGDLS and CDR2 YYNGEE. The CDR3 is 16 amino acids. The CDR3 DNA sequence: TGTGCCAGCAGCGCCCGACTAGCGGGGGGCCAAGAGACCCAGTACTTC. Encoded protein: CASSARLAGGQETQYF.

V gene TRBV12-3 or TRBV12-4 combines with J gene TRBJ2-5, with 11 nucleotides matching TRBD1. CDR3 size: 16 residues. Unmatched junction bases numbered 11, after V lost 6 bases and J lost 5 bases. Here the CDR3 reads CASSDVGTGGRETQYF. The CDR3 DNA sequence: TGTGCCAGCAGCGACGTCGGGACAGGGGGTAGGGAGACCCAGTACTTC.

The chain joins TRBV28 to TRBJ1-6; D possibly corresponds to TRBD1 (5 bases). The V end lost 6 bases, the J end lost 7 bases, and 13 bases lay between the germline ends. The CDR3 is 14 residues long. The germline gives CDR1 MDHEN, CDR2 SYDVKM. CDR3 in amino acids: CASSPRAWNSPLHF. The CDR3 region has the DNA TGTGCCAGCAGCCCCAGGGCCTGGAATTCACCCCTCCACTTT.

This clonotype occurred many times. J is TRBJ1-4 and V is TRBV10-3, with D perhaps TRBD1 (5 bases). The CDR3 totals 12 residues. CDR1 and CDR2 from the germline V gene are ENHRY and SYGVKD. V was trimmed by 6 bases and J by 7 bases, leaving 9 bases between them. The chain's CDR3 is CAISEGVEKLFF. CDR3 sequence (DNA): TGTGCCATCAGCGAAGGGGTTGAAAAACTGTTTTTT.

The chain joins TRBV12-3 or TRBV12-4 to TRBJ2-2; D gene unclear. Trimming stripped 7 bases from V and 6 bases from J, with 18 bases between. CDR3 length equals 15 residues. CDR3 loop: CASTPRVLRPGELFF. The CDR3, as DNA: TGTGCCAGCACCCCCCGCGTTTTGCGTCCCGGGGAGCTGTTTTTT.

The chain uses TRBV20-1 and TRBJ1-5; 7 nucleotides align to TRBD1. V was pared by 6 bases and J by 3 bases, with 5 bases of the junction left unmatched. The CDR3 totals 13 residues. The V gene's germline CDR1 is DFQATT and CDR2 SNEGSKA (reference sequence). The CDR3 DNA sequence: TGCAGTGCCGTGACAGGGACCAATCAGCCCCAGCATTTT. Protein: CSAVTGTNQPQHF.

The V and J genes are TRBV20-1 and TRBJ1-6, with D possibly being TRBD1 (6 bases). Trimming left V 6 bases short and J 5 bases short, with 11 bases between. The CDR3 has 13 residues. The germline V gene encodes CDR1 DFQATT and CDR2 SNEGSKA (reference sequence). The CDR3 nucleotides read TGCAGTGCACTTACAGGGAATAATTCACCCCTCCACTTT. Encoded protein: CSALTGNNSPLHF.

The chain joins TRBV7-6 to TRBJ2-1, with D perhaps matching TRBD2 (7 bases). Trimming stripped 5 bases from V and 1 base from J, with 15 bases between. There are 16 residues in the CDR3. From germline, CDR1 is SGHVS and CDR2 FNYEAQ. CDR3 sequence (DNA): TGTGCCAGCAGCCACCCAAGGGGGGGGTCCTACAATGAGCAGTTCTTC. Translating gives CASSHPRGGSYNEQFF.

This clonotype was seen a few times. The genes are TRBV10-3 and TRBJ2-7; D is unclear. The CDR3 length is 13 residues. The V end was cut by 0 bases, the J end by 3 bases, with 6 bases between. The germline CDR1 and CDR2 sequences are ENHRY and SYGVKD. CDR3 sequence (DNA): TGTGCCATCAGTGAGTCCTGGGTCTACGAGCAGTACGTC. Protein: CAISESWVYEQYV.

This clonotype was detected a few times. The chain employs TRBV27 and TRBJ1-5, with D unclear. CDR1 is MNHEY and CDR2 is SMNVEV in the germline V gene (reference sequence). The ends were cut back, 6 bases at V and 2 bases at J, with 23 bases in the middle. The CDR3 is made up of 18 amino acids. The CDR3 spells CASSPVVGLVTGNQPQHF. The CDR3 nucleotides are TGTGCCAGCAGCCCAGTCGTTGGATTGGTGACGGGCAATCAGCCCCAGCATTTT.

In its sample, this clonotype was seen a few times. This rearrangement joins TRBV5-1 to TRBJ1-2, with 7 bases lining up with TRBD1. Looked up from germline, CDR1 is SGHRS and CDR2 is YFSETQ. Germline trimming cut 4 bases from V and 4 bases from J; bases unmatched to any gene: 10. There are 15 residues in the CDR3. The CDR3 nucleotides are TGCGCCAGCAGCGAGGGTATAGGGGGCGGCTATGGCTACACCTTC. Its protein product is CASSEGIGGGYGYTF.

This clonotype came up a few times. This chain joins TRBV7-8 and TRBJ1-2; a weak D match, TRBD1 (6 bases). The CDR3 has 15 residues. Trimming took 9 bases from V and 3 from J, leaving 20 bases between them. Germline values: CDR1 SGHVS, CDR2 FQNEAQ. CDR3 region: CASTSKGGPDYGYTF. The CDR3 DNA is TGTGCCAGTACCTCTAAAGGGGGTCCGGACTATGGCTACACCTTC.

The chain carries TRBV28 and TRBJ1-4, with D possibly being TRBD1 (5 bases). Per germline, CDR1 MDHEN and CDR2 SYDVKM. V was pared by 3 bases and J by 5 bases, with 13 bases between. The CDR3 consists of 15 residues. Written as DNA, the CDR3 is TGTGCCAGCAGTTTCTGGCCCCAGGGAAATGAAAAACTGTTTTTT. Its translation is CASSFWPQGNEKLFF.

J is TRBJ1-1 and V is TRBV29-1; D not resolved. Trimming stripped 4 bases from V and 6 bases from J, with 6 bases between. CDR1 and CDR2 from the germline V gene are SQVTM and ANQGSEA. This CDR3 is 10 amino acids long. CDR3 sequence reads: CSVASAEAFF. The CDR3 DNA reads TGCAGCGTTGCGTCGGCTGAAGCTTTCTTT.